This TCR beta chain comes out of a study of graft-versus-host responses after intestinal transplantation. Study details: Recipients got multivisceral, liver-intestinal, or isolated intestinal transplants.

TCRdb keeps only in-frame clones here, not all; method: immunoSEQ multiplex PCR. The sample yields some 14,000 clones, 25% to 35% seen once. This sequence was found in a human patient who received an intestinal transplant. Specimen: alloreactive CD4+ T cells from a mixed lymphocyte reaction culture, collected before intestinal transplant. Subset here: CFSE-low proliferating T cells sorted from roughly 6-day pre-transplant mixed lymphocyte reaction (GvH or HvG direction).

CDR3 sequence (DNA): TGCGCCAGCAGCTTGGTAAGGACGTCCCAGAGGAATTCACCCCTCCACTTT. Translated: CASSLVRTSQRNSPLHF. This chain joins TRBV5-1 and TRBJ1-6; unclear D gene. The V end was cut by 0 bases, the J end by 7 bases, with 17 bases between. Germline V lookup: CDR1 SGHRS, CDR2 YFSETQ. The CDR3 loop spans 17 amino acids.